The clone carrying this T cell receptor beta chain was picked up one time. Its antigen is as yet unknown. V lost 2 bases and J lost 0, with 11 bases in between. This CDR3 is 16 amino acids long. The germline gives CDR1 LGHNT, CDR2 FRNRAP. Stated time point: cycle 4 day 1 (C4D1), after less than seven weeks of nivolumab. Relapses following autologous stem cell transplantation were seen in all patients, with brentuximab vedotin exposure varying. The sample originates from a study of PD-1 blockade in classical Hodgkin lymphoma. Across the study: Patients got intravenous nivolumab 3 mg/kg every 2 weeks. Study results and caveats: Patients were excluded if nivolumab began under 1 year after ASCT (the autologous transplant). Complete responders entered with baseline diversity on par with newly diagnosed patients, the results showed. The origin of the repertoire differences remains undefined, with disease activity or prior therapy as possible causes.

The data were produced by immunoSEQ multiplex PCR, yet TCRdb's version contains in-frame clones alone and is incomplete. Of tens of thousands of clones in the sample, around 90% were seen once. This sequence originates from a human donor with classical Hodgkin lymphoma. This material consisted of peripheral blood mononuclear cells (PBMCs), taken before the fourth cycle of nivolumab. The chain has TRBV12-5 and TRBJ1-3; D is perhaps TRBD1 (5 bases). The CDR3 reads CASGLSNRISGNTIYF. In nucleotides, the CDR3 is TGTGCTAGTGGTTTGTCCAACAGGATCTCTGGAAACACCATATATTTT.